This T cell receptor beta chain is drawn from a study of blood T cell repertoires in COVID-19. At the level of the study: There were acute and convalescent COVID-19 samples, and they came from the United States, Italy and Spain. T cells, B-cell-depleted T cells, or PBMCs supplied cDNA or gDNA.

Per the authors' pipeline: Counts of nucleated cells, estimated from reference gene primer amplification, were obtained. Only in-frame clones appear in the TCRdb table, and some are missing; sequencing was by immunoSEQ multiplex PCR. V, J and clone size are those of that table, while D and trimming were read from the DNA. Among approximately 110,000 clones, 85% to 90% were seen once, and the ten largest hold 32%. Germline CDR1 SGDLS, CDR2 YYNGEE. The CDR3 spans 19 residues. V shed 5 bases and J 4 bases; nucleotides not matched to a gene: 15. This clone was picked up one time. The sample taken for sequencing was peripheral blood. The receptor was derived from a woman older than 75 with acute or convalescent COVID-19. J is TRBJ2-2 and V is TRBV9, with 12 nucleotides matching TRBD1. CDR3 in amino acids: CASSHGTGGKLSTTGELFF. The CDR3 DNA is TGTGCCAGCAGTCACGGGACAGGGGGCAAATTGTCGACCACCGGGGAGCTGTTTTTT.